The 3 T cell receptor beta chains listed next were all sequenced from one sample in a study of cytomegalovirus exposure and HLA in healthy donors. The primer mix had 60 Vbeta and 13 Jbeta primers. Here immunoSEQ multiplex PCR was the method, and the copy in TCRdb shows in-frame clones only, minus some. The repertoire holds approximately 100,000 clones, about 77% seen once, with 4.5% to 5% in the top ten. Sequenced sample: PBMCs. All receptors derive from a woman aged 18-30 years in good health and CMV-seropositive.

The rearrangement links TRBV20-1 to TRBJ1-1; no clear D gene. Germline CDR1 is DFQATT and CDR2 is SNEGSKA (reference sequence). V dropped 3 bases and J dropped 1 base, with 3 bases sitting between them. There are 11 residues in the CDR3. The CDR3 loop is CSARRNTEAFF. In DNA, the CDR3 is TGCAGTGCTAGGAGGAACACTGAAGCTTTCTTT.

The sample holds a few counts of this clone. This chain joins TRBV9 and TRBJ2-3, with 7 bases that match TRBD1. The CDR3 is 14 amino acids. Germline V gene lookup returns CDR1 SGDLS and CDR2 YYNGEE. Trimming cost V 3 bases and J 2 bases; bases outside gene matches: 3. In DNA form, the CDR3 reads TGTGCCAGCAGCGAGACAGGGCACACAGATACGCAGTATTTT. The encoded protein is CASSETGHTDTQYF. Variable domain in full (rest from reference TRBV9 and TRBJ2-3): DSGVTQTPKHLITATGQRVTLRCSPRSGDLSVYWYQQSLDQGLQFLIQYYNGEERAKGNILERFSAQQFPDLHSELNLSSLELGDSALYFCASSETGHTDTQYFGPGTRLTVL.

This clone was picked up one time. The V gene is TRBV9, the J gene TRBJ2-2; 11 bases are a match to TRBD2. The germline CDR1 and CDR2 sequences are SGDLS and YYNGEE. The CDR3 length is 18 residues. The ends lost 4 bases at V and 5 bases at J; junction bases unmatched: 13. This chain's CDR3 is CASSSGSGRAIFTGELFF. DNA of the CDR3: TGTGCCAGCAGCTCTGGTAGCGGGAGGGCTATTTTTACCGGGGAGCTGTTTTTT.